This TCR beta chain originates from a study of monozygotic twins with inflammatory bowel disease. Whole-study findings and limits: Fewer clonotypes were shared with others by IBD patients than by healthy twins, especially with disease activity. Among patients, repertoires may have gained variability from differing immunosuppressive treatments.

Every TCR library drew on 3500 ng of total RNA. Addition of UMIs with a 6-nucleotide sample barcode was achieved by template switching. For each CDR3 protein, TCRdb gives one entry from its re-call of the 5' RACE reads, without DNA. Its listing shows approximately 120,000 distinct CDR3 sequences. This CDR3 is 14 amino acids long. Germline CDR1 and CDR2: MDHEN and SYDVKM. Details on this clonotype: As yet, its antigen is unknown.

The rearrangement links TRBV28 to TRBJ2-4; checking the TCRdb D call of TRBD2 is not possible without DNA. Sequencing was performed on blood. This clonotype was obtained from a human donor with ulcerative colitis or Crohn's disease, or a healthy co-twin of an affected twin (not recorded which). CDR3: CATEVSGGKNIQYF.